This entry is about one T cell receptor beta chain. The antigen remains undetermined. This sample is part of a study of vaccination effects on CD4 cells after COVID-19. The protocol was immunoSEQ multiplex PCR, while the TCRdb copy is restricted to in-frame clones and leaves out a portion. The table records 40,000 to 50,000 clones, around 72% of them present only once. This CDR3 is built from 16 residues. The germline CDR1 and CDR2 sequences are MNHNS and SASEGT. After removal of 1 base from V and 4 bases from J, the junction contained 9 bases not matched to a gene. Antigen-specific CD4+ T cells were expanded (with viral peptide pools) by the ViraFEST assay ahead of sequencing. Scientists isolated CD4+ T cells after a roughly 10-day culture period ended. The individual was infected with SARS-CoV-2 between March and December 2020, as confirmed by PCR.

The chain has TRBV6-1 and TRBJ1-1; 7 bases fit TRBD1. The origin of this receptor is a human donor who had a prior SARS-CoV-2 infection. This specimen consisted of CD4+ T cells from PBMCs cultured with a peptide pool, obtained before COVID-19 vaccination. The CDR3 reads CASSEGGWGTATEAFF. CDR3 in DNA: TGTGCCAGCAGTGAAGGAGGCTGGGGGACAGCCACTGAAGCTTTCTTT.